The source of this T cell receptor (beta chain) is a study of T cell responses to AZD1222 COVID-19 vaccine. Study details: Pooled together were second doses at about 4 or about 12 weeks. General study findings and limits: Distributed over spike, vaccine-associated CD4 TCRs predominated at 160-218 and 743-854.

On this clone: The antigen remains undetermined.

V was trimmed by 0 bases and J by 3 bases, leaving 6 bases between them. The germline V gene has CDR1 KGHSH and CDR2 LQKENI. The CDR3 spans 13 residues. Generated by immunoSEQ multiplex PCR, the TCRdb table keeps only in-frame clones and is missing some. The sample carries roughly 140,000 clones, approximately 90% recorded once. The starting material was peripheral blood, obtained on day 0 of AZD1222 vaccination. The rearrangement uses TRBV18 and TRBJ2-7; D remains ambiguous. This TCR was sampled from an adult in good health. The CDR3 spells CASSPPDGYEQYF. The CDR3 bases are TGTGCCAGCTCACCACCTGACGGCTACGAGCAGTACTTC.